Listed below are T cell receptor beta chains from one sample, sequenced in a study of cytomegalovirus exposure and HLA in healthy donors. The assay was immunoSEQ multiplex PCR, and TCRdb's table has in-frame clones only and misses some. The top ten clones hold 4.5% to 7% of a sample with fewer than 250,000 clones, roughly 83% of them seen once. The sample taken for sequencing was PBMCs. The receptor set was obtained from a young woman in good health and CMV-seronegative. CDR3s include the opening cysteine and the closing phenylalanine or tryptophan. The D gene is left open where the match is weak. Not every row has a clone size; where given, it reads once, few, many or a size class.

v_call	d_call	j_call	clone_size	cdr3_aa	cdr3_nt
TRBV5-1	-	TRBJ2-7	few	CASSRGRGSSYEQYF	TGCGCCAGCAGTAGGGGGCGGGGGAGCTCCTACGAGCAGTACTTC
TRBV6-1	-	TRBJ2-7	-	CASSARDIYEQYF	TGTGCCAGCAGTGCTCGGGACATCTACGAGCAGTACTTC
TRBV28	-	TRBJ1-5	-	CASSRNQPQHF	TGTGCCAGCAGTAGGAATCAGCCCCAGCATTTT
TRBV11-3	-	TRBJ2-7	-	CASSRRSGPSYEQYF	TGTGCCAGCAGTCGTAGAAGTGGGCCCTCCTACGAGCAGTACTTC
TRBV6-1	TRBD1	TRBJ2-7	-	CASTATGTEYEQYF	TGTGCCAGCACAGCAACCGGGACAGAGTACGAGCAGTACTTC
TRBV11-2	-	TRBJ1-2	few	CASSLGTRGLLANYGYTF	TGTGCCAGCAGCTTAGGAACTAGGGGCCTCCTCGCTAACTATGGCTACACCTTC
TRBV7-3	TRBD1	TRBJ2-1	-	CASSPDRGTYNEQFF	TGTGCCAGCAGCCCCGACAGGGGTACCTACAATGAGCAGTTCTTC
TRBV5-4	TRBD1	TRBJ2-1	-	CATFSRTGRNEQFF	TGTGCCACCTTCTCTCGGACAGGGCGGAATGAGCAGTTCTTC
TRBV6-5	-	TRBJ2-3	few	CASSNRGDTQYF	TGTGCCAGCAGTAACAGAGGAGATACGCAGTATTTT
TRBV5-1	-	TRBJ1-3	-	CASSDTGSTIYF	TGCGCCAGCAGCGATACAGGGTCCACCATATATTTT
TRBV19	TRBD1	TRBJ1-2	-	CASRRQGSNYGYTF	TGTGCCAGTAGGCGACAGGGGTCTAACTATGGCTACACCTTC
TRBV30	-	TRBJ2-1	once	CAWSGLGLGEQFF	TGTGCCTGGAGTGGTTTAGGGTTGGGTGAGCAGTTCTTC
TRBV28	TRBD2	TRBJ2-7	-	CATKAGGGHEQYF	TGTGCTACCAAGGCGGGGGGGGGACACGAGCAGTACTTC
TRBV5-1	TRBD1	TRBJ1-2	-	CASSSLPGQGAGGYTF	TGCGCCAGCAGCTCTCTACCGGGACAGGGGGCGGGAGGCTACACCTTC
TRBV27	TRBD2	TRBJ2-7	-	CASSRTSISGLAGANEQYF	TGTGCCAGCAGTAGGACCTCTATTTCTGGACTAGCGGGAGCTAATGAGCAGTACTTC
TRBV9	TRBD1	TRBJ2-7	once	CASSGWDRSYEQYF	TGTGCCAGCAGCGGCTGGGACAGATCCTACGAGCAGTACTTC
TRBV5-1	-	TRBJ1-3	-	CASMAGTGNTIYF	TGCGCCAGCATGGCAGGGACCGGAAACACCATATATTTT
TRBV29-1	-	TRBJ1-1	once	CSVRAGRNTEAFF	TGCAGCGTTAGGGCAGGGCGGAACACTGAAGCTTTCTTT
TRBV19	-	TRBJ1-1	few	CATLPGQTNTEAFF	TGTGCCACATTACCAGGACAAACGAACACTGAAGCTTTCTTT
TRBV4-1	TRBD1	TRBJ2-7	-	CASSRQGVQYF	TGCGCCAGCAGCCGACAGGGAGTGCAGTACTTC
TRBV6-7	-	TRBJ1-5	-	CASSFWSGPSYNQPQHF	TGTGCCAGCAGTTTCTGGTCGGGACCAAGCTACAATCAGCCCCAGCATTTT
TRBV6-6	TRBD1	TRBJ1-1	-	CASSFDRELNTEAFF	TGTGCCAGCAGTTTCGACAGGGAGTTGAACACTGAAGCTTTCTTT
TRBV9	-	TRBJ1-3	-	CASSVQSSGNTIYF	TGTGCCAGCAGCGTGCAGAGCTCTGGAAACACCATATATTTT
TRBV9	-	TRBJ2-7	-	CASSVAGQLYEQYF	TGTGCCAGCAGCGTAGCGGGGCAGCTCTACGAGCAGTACTTC
TRBV19	-	TRBJ1-3	-	CASTQSSGNTIYF	TGTGCCAGTACTCAGAGCTCTGGAAACACCATATATTTT
TRBV12-5	-	TRBJ2-7	-	CASAPGAGSYEQYF	TGTGCTAGTGCCCCCGGGGCAGGGTCTTACGAGCAGTACTTC
TRBV28	-	TRBJ1-5	-	CASSATGNQPQHF	TGTGCCAGCAGTGCGACTGGCAATCAGCCCCAGCATTTT
TRBV11-2	-	TRBJ2-7	-	CASSLAPQGFEQYF	TGTGCCAGCAGCTTAGCCCCCCAGGGGTTCGAGCAGTACTTC
TRBV2	TRBD1	TRBJ2-7	-	CASSPTGGRYEQYF	TGTGCCAGCAGTCCCACAGGGGGTCGTTACGAGCAGTACTTC
TRBV20-1	-	TRBJ1-1	-	CSAPTAEAFF	TGCAGTGCACCGACGGCTGAAGCTTTCTTT
TRBV20-1	-	TRBJ1-4	-	CSARYNEKLFF	TGCAGTGCTCGCTATAATGAAAAACTGTTTTTT
TRBV11-2	-	TRBJ1-3	many	CASSSQRTIRTGNTIYF	TGTGCCAGCAGCTCTCAGAGAACAATTCGGACTGGAAACACCATATATTTT
TRBV27	-	TRBJ2-1	-	CASSFLDEQFF	TGTGCCAGCAGTTTTCTAGATGAGCAGTTCTTC
TRBV7-9	-	TRBJ1-2	-	CASSGDTTGSSGYTF	TGTGCCAGCAGCGGGGACACTACAGGGAGTAGCGGCTACACCTTC
TRBV5-6	TRBD1	TRBJ1-6	-	CASSSSGGGYSPLHF	TGTGCCAGCAGCTCTTCAGGGGGAGGGTATTCACCCCTCCACTTT
TRBV6-6	-	TRBJ1-5	-	CASSYFFEPQHF	TGTGCCAGCAGTTACTTCTTCGAGCCCCAGCATTTT
TRBV5-6	-	TRBJ1-2	few	CASSPRVSLRGYTF	TGTGCCAGCAGCCCCCGGGTGTCGCTTCGAGGCTACACCTTC
TRBV4-1	-	TRBJ2-1	-	CASSQTGQSSYNEQFF	TGCGCCAGCAGCCAAACCGGACAGAGCTCCTACAATGAGCAGTTCTTC
TRBV7-6	-	TRBJ2-7	-	CASSGRWGVLSEQYF	TGTGCCAGCAGCGGACGGTGGGGGGTACTGAGCGAGCAGTACTTC
TRBV18	-	TRBJ2-1	-	CASSVRVNEQFF	TGTGCCAGCTCCGTACGGGTAAATGAGCAGTTCTTC
TRBV2	-	TRBJ1-5	few	CASSGGGSNQPQHF	TGTGCCAGCAGTGGCGGGGGTAGCAATCAGCCCCAGCATTTT
TRBV27	TRBD2	TRBJ2-2	-	CASSLLSGSLSGELFF	TGTGCCAGCAGTCTCCTTAGCGGGAGCCTTTCCGGGGAGCTGTTTTTT
TRBV28	-	TRBJ1-4	once	CASRRRIVTNEKLFF	TGTGCCAGCAGGCGCCGGATTGTTACTAATGAAAAACTGTTTTTT
TRBV6-1	-	TRBJ1-2	-	CASSVGNYGYTF	TGTGCCAGCAGTGTTGGAAACTATGGCTACACCTTC
TRBV4-1	-	TRBJ1-1	-	CASSQFGGPEAFF	TGCGCCAGCAGCCAATTCGGGGGTCCTGAAGCTTTCTTT
TRBV4-1	-	TRBJ1-3	-	CASTQTGTSSGNTIYF	TGCGCCAGCACTCAGACAGGAACGAGCTCTGGAAACACCATATATTTT
TRBV27	TRBD2	TRBJ2-1	-	CASSPPGLANNEQFF	TGTGCCAGCAGTCCACCGGGACTAGCGAACAATGAGCAGTTCTTC
TRBV5-6	-	TRBJ1-3	few	CASSLFTGGPSGNTIYF	TGTGCCAGCAGCTTGTTTACCGGGGGCCCTTCTGGAAACACCATATATTTT
TRBV5-8	-	TRBJ2-1	-	CASSSRGDPYNEQFF	TGTGCCAGCAGTTCCAGGGGGGACCCCTACAATGAGCAGTTCTTC
TRBV21-1	-	TRBJ2-7	-	CASSKVGFPYEQYF	TGTGCCAGCAGCAAAGTAGGGTTTCCCTACGAGCAGTACTTC
TRBV30	-	TRBJ1-3	-	CAWTGEGGSGNTIYF	TGTGCCTGGACGGGAGAAGGGGGCTCTGGAAACACCATATATTTT
TRBV7-3	-	TRBJ2-1	-	CASSRVAGSSYNEQFF	TGTGCCAGCAGCCGCGTTGCGGGAAGCTCCTACAATGAGCAGTTCTTC
TRBV5-1	TRBD1	TRBJ1-1	-	CASYTGVVRTEAFF	TGCGCCAGTTACACAGGGGTAGTGAGGACTGAAGCTTTCTTT
TRBV19	-	TRBJ2-1	-	CASSIQAGSSYNEQFF	TGTGCCAGTAGTATTCAGGCGGGTAGCTCCTACAATGAGCAGTTCTTC
TRBV25-1	TRBD1	TRBJ2-7	-	CASSPPRGRGTYEQYF	TGTGCCAGCAGCCCCCCTCGCGGCAGGGGGACCTACGAGCAGTACTTC
TRBV7-9	TRBD2	TRBJ2-7	-	CASSLATGTSDYEQYF	TGTGCCAGCAGCTTAGCGACCGGGACTAGCGACTACGAGCAGTACTTC
TRBV4-2	TRBD1	TRBJ2-7	many	CASSQTGALSYEQYF	TGTGCCAGCAGCCAGACAGGGGCGCTCAGCTACGAGCAGTACTTC
TRBV5-1	TRBD1	TRBJ2-7	-	CASSQAGTAYEQYF	TGCGCCAGCAGCCAGGCCGGGACAGCCTACGAGCAGTACTTC